These 18 T cell receptor beta chains were sequenced from one sample in a study of blood T cell repertoires in COVID-19. Some clones are missing from TCRdb's copy, which holds only in-frame ones; the method was immunoSEQ multiplex PCR. This table holds some 130,000 clones, approximately 88% found once. The sequencing sample was made of peripheral blood. The receptors were gathered from a middle-aged man with acute or convalescent COVID-19.

V and J are TRBV7-2 and TRBJ2-1, with 13 bases fitting TRBD2. CDR3 length: 16 amino acids. The V and J ends lost 5 bases and 12 bases, in that order; junction bases with no gene match: 13. Germline V lookup: CDR1 SGHTA, CDR2 FQGNSA. The CDR3 nucleotides are TGTGCCAGCAGCGCCTCGGGACTAGCGGGAAAAACGAGGCAGTTCTTC. This gives the protein CASSASGLAGKTRQFF.

The chain couples TRBV29-1 to TRBJ1-2; TRBD1 agrees at 7 bases. Germline V gene lookup returns CDR1 SQVTM and CDR2 ANQGSEA. J gave up 7 bases and V 5 bases, and 10 bases lay outside the gene matches. The CDR3 length is 13 residues. The CDR3 sequence: CSVQLQGYSGYTF. CDR3 bases: TGCAGCGTTCAATTACAGGGGTACTCTGGCTACACCTTC. Variable domain in full (rest from reference TRBV29-1 and TRBJ1-2): SAVISQKPSRDICQRGTSLTIQCQVDSQVTMMFWYRQQPGQSLTLIATANQGSEATYESGFVIDKFPISRPNLTFSTLTVSNMSPEDSSIYLCSVQLQGYSGYTFGSGTRLTVV.

This chain links TRBV3-1 (or the pseudogene TRBV3-2) with TRBJ1-4; the D is unclear. This CDR3 spans 16 amino acids. V shed 6 bases and J shed 0 bases, with 14 bases lying between them. Germline CDR1 and CDR2: LGHDT and YNNKEL (reference sequence). The CDR3 sequence: CASSPYRGSTNEKLFF. The CDR3 DNA reads as TGTGCCAGCAGTCCCTACAGAGGGTCAACTAATGAAAAACTGTTTTTT.

The J gene is TRBJ1-5, the V gene TRBV2, with a tentative D call TRBD1 (6 bases). This CDR3 is built from 14 residues. The V gene lost 10 bases and the J gene lost 7 bases, with 20 bases spanning the gap. Germline lookup yields CDR1 SNHLY and CDR2 FYNNEI. This CDR3 is CANYRADHVQPQHF. In DNA, the CDR3 is TGTGCCAATTACAGGGCAGACCATGTACAGCCCCAGCATTTT.

The chain joins TRBV5-1 to TRBJ2-7; 10 bases agree with TRBD2. The CDR3 has 14 amino acids. After removal of 5 bases from V and 4 bases from J, the junction contained 6 bases not matched to a gene. CDR1 and CDR2 (germline): SGHRS, YFSETQ. CDR3 nucleotide sequence: TGCGCCAGCAGTCTAGCGGGAGATAGGTACGAGCAGTACTTC. It codes for CASSLAGDRYEQYF.

The chain joins TRBV15 to TRBJ1-5; the match to TRBD1 covers 11 bases. This CDR3 has 18 residues. The J segment lost 2 bases and the V segment lost 5 bases, leaving 11 bases of the junction unmatched. From germline, CDR1 is LNHNV and CDR2 YYDKDF (reference sequence). The CDR3 bases are TGTGCCACCAGCCCGGGGGACAGGGGGAAGACGGGCAATCAGCCCCAGCATTTT. Translated: CATSPGDRGKTGNQPQHF.

V gene TRBV27 combines with J gene TRBJ1-1; D gene uncertain. V lost 3 bases and J 5 bases, leaving 13 bases between the germline ends. Germline V gene data show CDR1 as MNHEY and CDR2 as SMNVEV (reference sequence). CDR3 length equals 14 residues. The CDR3 region is CASSLVGSRTEAFF. The CDR3 DNA reads TGTGCCAGCAGTTTGGTCGGGTCGCGGACTGAAGCTTTCTTT.

The chain joins TRBV7-9 to TRBJ2-1, with D perhaps matching TRBD2 (6 bases). Trimming took off 5 bases at V and 4 bases at J, with 12 bases between the two ends. CDR3 length equals 14 residues. Germline CDR1 is SEHNR and CDR2 is FQNEAQ (reference sequence). CDR3 sequence reads: CASSEAGTYNEQFF. DNA for the CDR3: TGTGCCAGCAGCGAGGCAGGGACTTACAATGAGCAGTTCTTC.

This chain links TRBV5-4 with TRBJ2-5; 11 positions agree with TRBD2. V trimming: 5 bases; J trimming: 2 bases; junction bases outside the gene matches: 5. This CDR3 has 15 residues. Germline values: CDR1 SGHNT, CDR2 YYREEE (reference sequence). CDR3 in DNA: TGTGCCAGCAGTTTCGGACTAGCGGGTCAAGAGACCCAGTACTTC. This translates into CASSFGLAGQETQYF.

This clone was seen a few times. The V and J genes are TRBV11-2 and TRBJ1-6; 7 nucleotides agree with TRBD1. Per germline, CDR1 SGHAT and CDR2 FQNNGV. The CDR3 runs to 14 residues. Unmatched junction bases numbered 3, after V lost 3 bases and J lost 7 bases. CDR3 loop: CASSFSQGNSPLHF. The CDR3 bases are TGTGCCAGCAGCTTCTCACAGGGGAATTCACCCCTCCACTTT.

The rearrangement joins TRBV2 to TRBJ1-6, with D perhaps matching TRBD1 (6 bases). Germline CDR1 reads SNHLY; CDR2 reads FYNNEI. Between the trimmed V and J ends, which lost 8 bases and 8 bases, there was a span of 19 bases. The CDR3 runs to 15 residues. CDR3 sequence (DNA): TGTGCCAGCCTTGTGCGGGGGCTCACCCATTCACCCCTCCACTTT. As protein: CASLVRGLTHSPLHF.

For the CDR3, the DNA is TGTGCCAGCAGGGGGGGAAACTCTGGAAACACCATATATTTT. It is translated as CASRGGNSGNTIYF. This chain joins TRBV2 and TRBJ1-3, with a possible D match to TRBD1 (5 bases). CDR3 length: 14 amino acids. Germline-derived CDR1 and CDR2 are SNHLY and FYNNEI. V lost 6 bases to trimming and J lost 0 bases, with 9 bases between them. Together with reference TRBV2 and TRBJ1-3, the CDR3 gives the full variable domain: EPEVTQTPSHQVTQMGQEVILRCVPISNHLYFYWYRQILGQKVEFLVSFYNNEISEKSEIFDDQFSVERPDGSNFTLKIRSTKLEDSAMYFCASRGGNSGNTIYFGEGSWLTVV.

This clone was observed a single time. The chain combines TRBV11-2 with TRBJ1-2; D perhaps matches TRBD1 (6 bases). V dropped 2 bases and J dropped 4 bases, with 11 bases sitting between them. This CDR3 is 14 amino acids long. Germline V CDR1 and CDR2: SGHAT, FQNNGV. For the CDR3, the DNA is TGTGCCAGCAGCTTAACGACAGGACTCTATGGCTACACCTTC. It codes for CASSLTTGLYGYTF.

This chain links TRBV28 with TRBJ1-5, with 8 nucleotides matching TRBD1. In germline, CDR1 is MDHEN, CDR2 SYDVKM. The CDR3 sequence is 15 residues long. V gave up 5 bases and J gave up 6 bases; unmatched junction bases: 9. The CDR3 here is CASSAFGQGFQPQHF. The CDR3 nucleotides read TGTGCCAGCAGTGCCTTCGGACAGGGTTTTCAGCCCCAGCATTTT.

The chain couples TRBV2 to TRBJ1-2; TRBD1 might be the D (5 bases). The CDR3 runs to 14 residues. The germline V and J ends were trimmed by 9 bases and 1 base, with 15 bases remaining between them. Germline CDR1 and CDR2: SNHLY and FYNNEI. The chain's CDR3 is CAREILDSNYGYTF. CDR3 sequence (DNA): TGTGCCAGAGAGATCCTCGACAGTAACTATGGCTACACCTTC.

The V call is TRBV1, the J call TRBJ2-2; TRBD2 is the table's D call, not checked against the DNA. TRBV1 is labeled a pseudogene. The CDR3 is 16 amino acids. CDR3 loop: CTSSLVGRGDTGELFF. For the CDR3, the DNA is TGCACCAGCAGCCTAGTAGGGAGGGGAGACACCGGGGAGCTGTTTTTT.

This clone is a singleton in its sample. The V gene is TRBV7-9, the J gene TRBJ1-4; a possible D gene is TRBD1 (6 bases). V lost 5 bases, J lost 4 bases, and 20 bases lay in between. CDR3 size: 17 residues. Germline loops: CDR1 SEHNR, CDR2 FQNEAQ (reference sequence). CDR3 amino acids: CASSAAPSTGGNEKLFF. The DNA for the CDR3 is TGTGCCAGCAGCGCAGCCCCCTCGACAGGCGGTAATGAAAAACTGTTTTTT.

The chain recombines TRBV5-1 with TRBJ2-2; TRBD1 might be the D (5 bases). CDR1 and CDR2 (germline): SGHRS, YFSETQ. The CDR3 has 14 amino acids. Deletions cut 1 base from V and 1 base from J, with 5 bases between. CDR3 sequence (DNA): TGCGCCAGCAGCTTGAGGGGGAACACCGGGGAGCTGTTTTTT. Protein: CASSLRGNTGELFF.